Below are 20 T cell receptor beta chains sequenced from a single sample in a study of cytotoxic CD8 clonotypes in ibrutinib-treated CLL. Some clones are missing from TCRdb's copy, which holds only in-frame ones; the method was immunoSEQ multiplex PCR. The sample has roughly 200,000 clones, about 72% seen once; the top ten hold around 15%. The sequencing used PBMCs, collected after 24 months of ibrutinib treatment. The receptors were gathered from a human donor with chronic lymphocytic leukemia.

The chain uses TRBV30 and TRBJ1-1; a weak D match, TRBD1 (5 bases). The CDR3 runs 11 residues. Per the germline V gene, CDR1 is GTSNPN and CDR2 is SVGIG (reference sequence). The CDR3 spells CAGTGGTEAFF. The CDR3, as DNA: TGTGCTGGGACCGGGGGCACTGAAGCTTTCTTT.

The rearrangement joins TRBV11-3 to TRBJ1-1, with TRBD1 identical over 8 bases. This CDR3 region has 13 residues. The junction had 6 bases not matched to a gene; V was cut back by 8 bases and J by 4 bases. CDR1 and CDR2 from the germline V gene are SGHNT and YENEEA. In DNA form, the CDR3 reads TGTGCCAGCGGAAACAGGGGGACCACTGAAGCTTTCTTT. This encodes CASGNRGTTEAFF.

Written as DNA, the CDR3 is TGTGCCAGCAGTCCGGTGGGACCGGGACTAGCGGGCACCTCCTACAATGAGCAGTTCTTC. Its protein is CASSPVGPGLAGTSYNEQFF. The chain recombines TRBV6-4 with TRBJ2-1; TRBD2 matches at 12 bases. Germline lookup yields CDR1 MRHNA and CDR2 SNTAGT. The CDR3 is 20 residues long. V shed 5 bases, J shed 0 bases, and the junction held 14 bases outside the gene matches.

CDR3 amino acids: CASSQDSGTGALGGYTF. The CDR3 DNA sequence: TGCGCCAGCAGCCAAGATTCCGGGACAGGGGCATTAGGAGGCTACACCTTC. The V gene is TRBV4-1, the J gene TRBJ1-2; TRBD1 agrees at 10 bases. V was pared by 0 bases and J by 8 bases, with 12 bases of the junction left unmatched. Germline V gives CDR1 MGHRA, CDR2 YSYEKL. There are 17 residues in the CDR3.

This chain uses TRBV5-6 with TRBJ1-2, with D perhaps TRBD1 (5 bases). The V gene's germline CDR1 is SGHDT and CDR2 YYEEEE. The ends were cut back, 5 bases at V and 4 bases at J, with 6 bases in the middle. The CDR3 extends over 11 amino acids. The CDR3 loop is CASRGPYGYTF. DNA of the CDR3: TGTGCCAGCAGGGGGCCCTATGGCTACACCTTC.

The V gene is TRBV20-1, the J gene TRBJ2-1; D call uncertain. Looked up from germline, CDR1 is DFQATT and CDR2 is SNEGSKA (reference sequence). Trimming took 0 bases from V and 6 from J, leaving 3 bases between them. The CDR3 has 11 amino acids. This chain's CDR3 is CSAREVNEQFF. The CDR3 bases are TGCAGTGCTAGAGAAGTCAATGAGCAGTTCTTC.

This clone has a handful of counts. The chain joins TRBV7-9 to TRBJ2-2; possible D gene TRBD2, 5 bases. CDR1 and CDR2 from the germline V gene are SEHNR and FQNEAQ (reference sequence). There are 14 residues in the CDR3. The V gene lost 8 bases and the J gene lost 0 bases, with 10 bases spanning the gap. The CDR3 nucleotides are TGTGCCAGCCAGGAAGCGGCGAACACCGGGGAGCTGTTTTTT. Translating it yields CASQEAANTGELFF.

V gene TRBV2 combines with J gene TRBJ1-5, with D possibly TRBD1 on 5 matching bases. V was cut by 7 bases and J by 3 bases, with 10 bases left in between. The germline CDR1 and CDR2 sequences are SNHLY and FYNNEI. The CDR3 consists of 13 residues. Written as DNA, the CDR3 is TGTGCCAGCATTCGACAGCCCAATCAGCCCCAGCATTTT. This codes for CASIRQPNQPQHF.

The sample holds one count of this clone. J is TRBJ2-2 and V is TRBV4-3; tentative D call: TRBD2 (6 bases). V was pared by 0 bases and J by 5 bases, with 13 bases between. This CDR3 spans 16 amino acids. CDR1 and CDR2 from the germline V gene are LGHNA and YSLEER. The CDR3 nucleotides read TGCGCCAGCAGCCAAGAACCGGGAGTAGGTACCGGGGAGCTGTTTTTT. It is translated as CASSQEPGVGTGELFF.

The chain uses TRBV4-1 and TRBJ2-3, with TRBD1 matching over 8 bases. The CDR3 is 17 residues long. Germline CDR1 MGHRA, CDR2 YSYEKL. V was pared by 4 bases and J by 3 bases, with 12 bases of the junction left unmatched. CDR3 in amino acids: CASSLQPTGGRTDTQYF. The CDR3 DNA reads as TGCGCCAGCAGCCTCCAGCCCACAGGGGGAAGGACAGATACGCAGTATTTT.

The rearrangement links TRBV30 to TRBJ2-5; TRBD1 aligns across 7 bases. The V gene end was trimmed by 3 bases and the J gene end by 5 bases; junction bases not matched to a gene: 0. Germline V CDR1 and CDR2: GTSNPN, SVGIG (reference sequence). This CDR3 spans 11 amino acids. The CDR3 is CAWRDRETQYF. The CDR3, as DNA: TGTGCCTGGAGGGACAGGGAGACCCAGTACTTC. The complete variable domain, with remaining parts taken from reference TRBV30 and TRBJ2-5, reads SQTIHQWPATLVQPVGSPLSLECTVEGTSNPNLYWYRQAAGRGLQLLFYSVGIGQISSEVPQNLSASRPQDRQFILSSKKLLLSDSGFYLCAWRDRETQYFGPGTRLLVL.

The chain couples TRBV10-2 to TRBJ2-7, with TRBD1 matching over 7 bases. Germline CDR1 and CDR2: WSHSY and SAAADI. The CDR3 is 16 residues long. With V trimmed by 3 bases and J by 0 bases, 8 bases remained unmatched. The CDR3, as DNA: TGCGCCAGCAGTGACCCGACAGGGTCCCCCTCCTACGAGCAGTACTTC. Its protein product is CASSDPTGSPSYEQYF.

This sequence joins TRBV7-8 and TRBJ2-7; D is perhaps TRBD2 (6 bases). This CDR3 contains 12 residues. The germline gives CDR1 SGHVS, CDR2 FQNEAQ. V lost 5 bases, J lost 6 bases, and 11 bases lay in between. This CDR3 reads CASSHSSVEQYF. For the CDR3, the DNA is TGTGCCAGCAGCCACTCTAGCGTCGAGCAGTACTTC.

The V call is TRBV11-2, the J call TRBJ1-2, with D perhaps TRBD1 (6 bases). Between the trimmed V and J ends, which lost 5 bases and 8 bases, there was a span of 18 bases. The CDR3 extends over 14 amino acids. Germline V gene lookup returns CDR1 SGHAT and CDR2 FQNNGV. CDR3 nucleotide sequence: TGTGCCAGCAGCCCCTATCCGGGGGGCTTGGGCTACACCTTC. Its protein is CASSPYPGGLGYTF.

The chain uses TRBV5-1 and TRBJ2-2, with D hard to call. This CDR3 has 13 residues. Per the germline V gene, CDR1 is SGHRS and CDR2 is YFSETQ. The V gene lost 0 bases and the J gene lost 5 bases, with 5 bases spanning the gap. The CDR3 reads CASSLGGTGELFF. The DNA for the CDR3 is TGCGCCAGCAGCTTGGGGGGAACCGGGGAGCTGTTTTTT. Complete variable domain (other parts from reference TRBV5-1 and TRBJ2-2): KAGVTQTPRYLIKTRGQQVTLSCSPISGHRSVSWYQQTPGQGLQFLFEYFSETQRNKGNFPGRFSGRQFSNSRSEMNVSTLELGDSALYLCASSLGGTGELFFGEGSRLTVL.

This clone was found once. The rearrangement links TRBV29-1 to TRBJ2-3; D uncertain. The CDR3 contains 12 residues. V gave up 0 bases and J gave up 5 bases, with 6 bases separating them. The germline V gene has CDR1 SQVTM and CDR2 ANQGSEA. In DNA form, the CDR3 reads TGCAGCGTTGAAGATCTCGGAGATACGCAGTATTTT. It specifies CSVEDLGDTQYF.

The V gene is TRBV29-1, the J gene TRBJ1-1; no definite D call. The V gene lost 7 bases and the J gene lost 8 bases, with 11 bases spanning the gap. The CDR3 runs to 10 residues. The germline CDR1 and CDR2 sequences are SQVTM and ANQGSEA. CDR3 region: CSAWKEEAFF. The CDR3 nucleotides read TGCAGCGCCTGGAAGGAAGAAGCTTTCTTT.

The rearrangement joins TRBV5-1 to TRBJ2-5, with 12 bases fitting TRBD2. The CDR3 is 16 amino acids. With V trimmed by 4 bases and J by 5 bases, 9 bases remained unmatched. Germline assignment: CDR1 SGHRS and CDR2 YFSETQ. The CDR3 nucleotides are TGCGCCAGCAGCGTCGGACTAGCGGGACGTGGGGAGACCCAGTACTTC. Protein product: CASSVGLAGRGETQYF.

The chain is built from TRBV7-2 and TRBJ1-5, with a weak D call TRBD1 (5 bases). Trimming took 2 bases from V and 5 from J, leaving 7 bases between them. The CDR3 runs to 13 residues. Germline lookup yields CDR1 SGHTA and CDR2 FQGNSA. The CDR3 DNA sequence: TGTGCCAGCAGCTTACGGGGGGATCAGCCCCAGCATTTT. It encodes CASSLRGDQPQHF. Full variable domain (remainder filled in from reference TRBV7-2 and TRBJ1-5): GAGVSQSPSNKVTEKGKDVELRCDPISGHTALYWYRQSLGQGLEFLIYFQGNSAPDKSGLPSDRFSAERTGGSVSTLTIQRTQQEDSAVYLCASSLRGDQPQHFGDGTRLSIL.

The J gene is TRBJ2-1, the V gene TRBV11-1; 14 nucleotides line up with TRBD2. The germline V gene has CDR1 SGHAT and CDR2 FQDESV (reference sequence). CDR3 length: 19 residues. V shed 5 bases, J shed 0 bases, and the junction held 9 bases outside the gene matches. CDR3 DNA: TGTGCCAGCAGCAAACCGGGACTAGCGGGAGATAGCTCCTACAATGAGCAGTTCTTC. The encoded protein is CASSKPGLAGDSSYNEQFF.